This T cell receptor (beta chain) was sequenced in a study of tumor-infiltrating lymphocytes in primary liver carcinoma. For the study at large: With diameters of roughly 4 to 10 cm, tumors were stage T1-T3 N0M0.

This clonotype was recorded many times. A primer in the constant region served to generate TCR beta cDNA from roughly 550 ng of total RNA. Researchers made the TCR beta libraries by running three nested multiplex PCR rounds with slightly modified ARM-PCR. Rounds one and two of PCR, each of about 10 cycles, were primed with TRBV1-TRBV30 forward primers and a C-beta reverse primer. TCRdb itself ran the multiplex PCR reads through MiXCR, one entry per CDR3 protein. The table includes about 97,000 distinct CDR3 sequences, about two thirds detected once. From unsorted bulk tissue weighing roughly 17-34 mg, DNA and RNA were co-extracted. The length of the CDR3 is 13 residues. CDR1 SEHNR and CDR2 FQNEAQ come from the germline V gene (reference sequence). V lost 3 bases, J lost 8 bases, and 4 bases stayed unmatched.

V usage is TRBV7-9 and J usage is TRBJ1-2; 9 bases align to TRBD1. The sequenced material came from liver tumor tissue from sampling region 2. Subset meaning: tumor region T2, inferior pole. The origin of this receptor is a woman in her fifties or sixties with primary liver carcinoma and hepatitis B virus infection. The DNA for the CDR3 is TGTGCCAGCAGCTTTGACAGGGGGGGCGGCTACACCTTC. Its translation is CASSFDRGGGYTF.